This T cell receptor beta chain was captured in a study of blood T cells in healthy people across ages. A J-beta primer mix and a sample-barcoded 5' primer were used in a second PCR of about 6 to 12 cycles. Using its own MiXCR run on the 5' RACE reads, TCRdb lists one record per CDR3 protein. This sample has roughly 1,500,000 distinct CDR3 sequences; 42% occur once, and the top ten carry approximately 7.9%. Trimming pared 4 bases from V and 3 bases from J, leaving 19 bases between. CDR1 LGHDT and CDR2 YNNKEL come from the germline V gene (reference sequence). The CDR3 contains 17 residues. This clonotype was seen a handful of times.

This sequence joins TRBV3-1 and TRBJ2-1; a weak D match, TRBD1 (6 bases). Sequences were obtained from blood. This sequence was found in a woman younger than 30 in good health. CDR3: CASSRGGEAEYYNEQFF. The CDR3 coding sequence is TGTGCCAGCAGCCGAGGGGGAGAAGCGGAATACTACAATGAGCAGTTCTTC.